A selection of T cell receptor beta chains follows, all from one sample in a study of blood T cell repertoires in COVID-19. TCRdb's table, derived via immunoSEQ multiplex PCR, lists solely in-frame clones and lacks some. Of a few hundred thousand clones listed, around 90% are singletons. Sequenced material: PBMCs or T cells enriched from blood (not recorded which). These receptors were collected from a man aged 30 to 45 who had been exposed to COVID-19. The CDR3 runs from the conserved cysteine through the conserved F or W. Each record gives: D gene, clone size, V gene, J gene, CDR3 protein, CDR3 DNA. The D gene is left open where the match is weak. Not every row has a clone size; where given, it reads once, few, many or a size class.

D: TRBD2; size: NA; V: TRBV19; J: TRBJ2-7; CDR3: CASSPEGGPPLHYEQYF; DNA: TGTGCCAGTAGCCCCGAGGGAGGGCCCCCCCTACACTACGAGCAGTACTTC
D: NA; size: NA; V: TRBV3-1/TRBV3-2; J: TRBJ1-1; CDR3: CASSQRGTSLEAFF; DNA: TGTGCCAGCAGCCAACGGGGGACGAGTTTAGAAGCTTTCTTT
D: TRBD1; size: NA; V: TRBV4-1; J: TRBJ2-1; CDR3: CASSQLLGQGNNEQFF; DNA: TGCGCCAGCAGCCAACTCTTGGGACAGGGCAACAATGAGCAGTTCTTC
D: TRBD1; size: once; V: TRBV13; J: TRBJ1-2; CDR3: CASSFTGDGYTF; DNA: TGTGCCAGCAGCTTTACAGGGGATGGCTACACCTTC
D: NA; size: NA; V: TRBV27; J: TRBJ1-5; CDR3: CASSFYPDQPQHF; DNA: TGTGCCAGCAGTTTTTATCCCGATCAGCCCCAGCATTTT
D: TRBD2; size: NA; V: TRBV5-1; J: TRBJ2-3; CDR3: CASSLVGGSSTDTQYF; DNA: TGCGCCAGCAGCTTGGTGGGGGGGTCTAGCACAGATACGCAGTATTTT
D: TRBD1; size: NA; V: TRBV5-1; J: TRBJ1-3; CDR3: CASSLGQGRDTIYF; DNA: TGCGCCAGCAGCCTGGGACAGGGGCGGGACACCATATATTTT
D: NA; size: NA; V: TRBV19; J: TRBJ2-6; CDR3: CASSMQLQVSGANVLTF; DNA: TGTGCCAGTAGTATGCAATTACAGGTCTCTGGGGCCAACGTCCTGACTTTC
D: TRBD2; size: once; V: TRBV19; J: TRBJ2-3; CDR3: CASSTSVGGGTDTQYF; DNA: TGTGCCAGTAGTACTTCCGTTGGGGGGGGCACAGATACGCAGTATTTT
D: TRBD1; size: NA; V: TRBV11-2; J: TRBJ2-1; CDR3: CASSPVTGNYNEQFF; DNA: TGTGCCAGCTCTCCTGTGACAGGGAACTACAATGAGCAGTTCTTC
D: NA; size: NA; V: TRBV10-3; J: TRBJ1-2; CDR3: CAISERDTAMWYGYTF; DNA: TGTGCCATCAGTGAGAGGGACACCGCTATGTGGTATGGCTACACCTTC
D: NA; size: NA; V: TRBV19; J: TRBJ1-1; CDR3: CTSSPRRVNTEAFF; DNA: TGTACCAGTAGTCCCCGTAGAGTGAACACTGAAGCTTTCTTT
D: TRBD2; size: NA; V: TRBV11-2; J: TRBJ2-3; CDR3: CASSLGGGMLEDTQYF; DNA: TGTGCCAGCAGCTTAGGCGGGGGAATGCTTGAAGATACGCAGTATTTT
D: NA; size: NA; V: TRBV5-1; J: TRBJ2-5; CDR3: CASSSVRGRETQYF; DNA: TGCGCCAGCAGCTCTGTCCGGGGGAGAGAGACCCAGTACTTC
D: TRBD2; size: NA; V: TRBV11-2; J: TRBJ2-2; CDR3: CASSLRAGDGAGELFF; DNA: TGTGCCAGCAGCTTACGAGCGGGGGACGGGGCCGGGGAGCTGTTTTTT
D: NA; size: NA; V: TRBV6-5; J: TRBJ1-5; CDR3: CASSYSDQPQHF; DNA: TGTGCCAGCAGTTACTCCGATCAGCCCCAGCATTTT
D: NA; size: NA; V: TRBV7-9; J: TRBJ2-2; CDR3: CASSLGFGLGELFF; DNA: TGTGCCAGCAGCTTAGGTTTCGGTCTCGGGGAGCTGTTTTTT
D: NA; size: NA; V: TRBV7-2; J: TRBJ2-7; CDR3: CASSLAPGPDKYEQYF; DNA: TGTGCCAGCAGCTTAGCCCCGGGCCCGGACAAGTACGAGCAGTACTTC
D: NA; size: NA; V: TRBV7-9; J: TRBJ1-2; CDR3: CASSLALAVLNYGYTF; DNA: TGTGCCAGCAGCTTAGCGCTTGCGGTTCTAAACTATGGCTACACCTTC
D: NA; size: NA; V: TRBV25-1; J: TRBJ2-5; CDR3: CASSFSGETQYF; DNA: TGTGCCAGCAGTTTTTCCGGGGAGACCCAGTACTTC
D: NA; size: NA; V: TRBV5-4; J: TRBJ1-2; CDR3: CASSTGQSYGYTF; DNA: TGTGCCAGCAGCACCGGACAGTCCTATGGCTACACCTTC
D: TRBD1; size: NA; V: TRBV4-1; J: TRBJ1-2; CDR3: CASSQERVVDRGYGYTF; DNA: TGCGCCAGCAGCCAAGAACGGGTAGTCGACAGGGGCTATGGCTACACCTTC
D: NA; size: once; V: TRBV10-3; J: TRBJ2-5; CDR3: CAISRSGSETQYF; DNA: TGTGCCATCAGCAGATCAGGTTCGGAGACCCAGTACTTC
D: TRBD1; size: NA; V: TRBV9; J: TRBJ1-5; CDR3: CASSVGQGGQPQHF; DNA: TGTGCCAGCAGCGTAGGGCAGGGGGGTCAGCCCCAGCATTTT
D: NA; size: NA; V: TRBV11-2; J: TRBJ2-2; CDR3: CAGLVGRNTGELFF; DNA: TGTGCCGGACTTGTCGGGCGGAACACCGGGGAGCTGTTTTTT
D: NA; size: NA; V: TRBV10-1; J: TRBJ2-3; CDR3: CASSPGGSTDTQYF; DNA: TGCGCCAGCAGCCCAGGGGGGTCCACAGATACGCAGTATTTT
D: NA; size: NA; V: TRBV27; J: TRBJ1-1; CDR3: CASSLFRGANTEAFF; DNA: TGTGCCAGCAGTTTATTCCGGGGGGCGAACACTGAAGCTTTCTTT
D: NA; size: NA; V: TRBV19; J: TRBJ1-6; CDR3: CASARGVSSPLHF; DNA: TGTGCCAGTGCCCGAGGTGTTAGTTCACCCCTCCACTTT
D: TRBD1; size: NA; V: TRBV5-4; J: TRBJ2-1; CDR3: CASSSLDRGPGEQFF; DNA: TGTGCCAGCAGCAGCCTGGACAGGGGGCCGGGTGAGCAGTTCTTC
D: NA; size: many; V: TRBV3-1/TRBV3-2; J: TRBJ1-2; CDR3: CASSQGFRLNYGYTF; DNA: TGTGCCAGCAGCCAAGGATTCAGGCTCAACTATGGCTACACCTTC
D: TRBD1; size: NA; V: TRBV15; J: TRBJ1-1; CDR3: CATSRARGTAEAFF; DNA: TGTGCCACCAGCAGAGCGCGAGGGACAGCCGAAGCTTTCTTT
D: NA; size: NA; V: TRBV4-2; J: TRBJ2-7; CDR3: CASSQPGTNPYEQYF; DNA: TGTGCCAGCAGCCAACCGGGGACAAACCCTTACGAGCAGTACTTC